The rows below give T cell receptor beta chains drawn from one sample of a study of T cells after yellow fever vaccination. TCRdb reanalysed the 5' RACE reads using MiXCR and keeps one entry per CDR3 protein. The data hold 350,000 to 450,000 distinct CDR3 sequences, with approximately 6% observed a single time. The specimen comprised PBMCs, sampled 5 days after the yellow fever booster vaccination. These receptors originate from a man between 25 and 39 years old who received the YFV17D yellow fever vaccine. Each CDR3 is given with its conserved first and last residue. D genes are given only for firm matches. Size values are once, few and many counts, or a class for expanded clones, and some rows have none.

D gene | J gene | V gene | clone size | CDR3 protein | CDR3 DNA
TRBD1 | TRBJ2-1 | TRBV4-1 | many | CASSQPLRTGNNEQFF | TGCGCCAGCAGCCAACCTCTCAGGACAGGGAATAATGAGCAGTTCTTC
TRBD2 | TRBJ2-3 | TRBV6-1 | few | CASGAGGADTQYF | TGTGCCAGCGGAGCGGGAGGGGCAGATACGCAGTATTTT
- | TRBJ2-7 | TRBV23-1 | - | CASSQPHRVENEQYF | TGCGCCAGCAGTCAACCTCATAGGGTAGAAAACGAGCAGTACTTC
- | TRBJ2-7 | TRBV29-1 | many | CSVVFQVSSYEQYF | TGCAGCGTTGTATTTCAGGTGAGCTCCTACGAGCAGTACTTC
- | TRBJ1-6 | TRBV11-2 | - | CASSLFRGLTEWDNSPLHF | TGTGCCAGCAGCTTATTCAGGGGCCTCACCGAATGGGATAATTCACCCCTCCACTTT
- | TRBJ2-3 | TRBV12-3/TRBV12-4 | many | CASSSSTDTQYF | TGCGCCAGCAGCTCGAGCACAGATACGCAGTATTTT
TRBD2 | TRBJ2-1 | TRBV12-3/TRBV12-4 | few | CASSAASGRINEQFF | TGTGCCAGCAGTGCGGCTAGCGGGAGGATCAATGAGCAGTTCTTC
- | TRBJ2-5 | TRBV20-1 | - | CSAKTRQYQETQYF | TGCAGTGCTAAGACCCGACAGTACCAAGAGACCCAGTACTTC
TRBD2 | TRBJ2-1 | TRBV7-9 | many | CASSLGLAGDSYNEQFF | TGTGCCAGCAGCCTCGGACTAGCGGGAGATTCCTACAATGAGCAGTTCTTC
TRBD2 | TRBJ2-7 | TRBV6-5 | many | CASSYSTSGTYEQYF | TGTGCCAGCAGTTACTCGACTAGCGGGACCTACGAGCAGTACTTC
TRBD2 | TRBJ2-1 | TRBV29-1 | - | CSVDGPAGGHEQFF | TGCAGCGTTGATGGGCCGGCGGGAGGCCATGAGCAGTTCTTC
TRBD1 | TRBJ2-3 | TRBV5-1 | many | CASSSKTGYADTQYF | TGCGCCAGCAGCTCCAAGACAGGGTACGCAGATACGCAGTATTTT
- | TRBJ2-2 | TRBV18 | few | CASSPPSGAPDTGELFF | TGTGCCAGCTCACCACCTTCGGGGGCCCCGGACACCGGGGAGCTGTTTTTT
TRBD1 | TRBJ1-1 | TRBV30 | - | CAWNSGQGMNTEAFF | TGTGCCTGGAATTCCGGACAGGGGATGAACACTGAAGCTTTCTTT
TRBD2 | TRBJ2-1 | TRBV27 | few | CASGRGREGGLYNEQFF | TGTGCCAGCGGCCGAGGGAGGGAGGGCGGGCTCTACAATGAGCAGTTCTTC